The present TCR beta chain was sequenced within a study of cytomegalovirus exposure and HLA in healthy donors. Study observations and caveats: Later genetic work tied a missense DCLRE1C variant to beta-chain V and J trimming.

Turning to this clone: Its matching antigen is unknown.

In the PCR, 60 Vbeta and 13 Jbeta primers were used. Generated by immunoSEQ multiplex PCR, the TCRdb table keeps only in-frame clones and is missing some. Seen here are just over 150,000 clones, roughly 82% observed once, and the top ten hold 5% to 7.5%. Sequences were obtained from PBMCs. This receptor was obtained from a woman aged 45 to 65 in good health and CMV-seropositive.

The DNA for the CDR3 is TGTGCCAGCAGCGACACTCGGGGACAGATCCAGTTGGGCGAGCAGTACTTC. This gives the protein CASSDTRGQIQLGEQYF. The chain joins TRBV2 to TRBJ2-7; 7 bases are a match to TRBD1. Germline CDR1 reads SNHLY; CDR2 reads FYNNEI. This CDR3 contains 17 residues. With V trimmed by 6 bases and J by 6 bases, 20 bases remained unmatched. Full variable domain (missing parts from reference TRBV2 and TRBJ2-7): EPEVTQTPSHQVTQMGQEVILRCVPISNHLYFYWYRQILGQKVEFLVSFYNNEISEKSEIFDDQFSVERPDGSNFTLKIRSTKLEDSAMYFCASSDTRGQIQLGEQYFGPGTRLTVT.